This T cell receptor beta chain was found in a study of shared clonotypes between healthy human individuals (dated by TCRdb to the early 2020s). Broadly, across the study: The cohort included three men and a couple of women between 18 and 49 years of age. Each donor's leukapheresis produced roughly between roughly 0.85 and 10 billion PBMCs. Libraries were prepared and TCR repertoires were sequenced by different laboratories using diverse techniques, in order to increase sequencing depth and limit assay-specific biases. Per donor, three plates each were used for CD4 naive and CD4 memory, two for CD8 naive, and one for CD8 memory. Blood TCR repertoires of about 5 healthy adults were deeply sequenced to estimate repertoire size and the extent of clonotype sharing between individuals.

The research as a whole found: Sampling was restricted to blood, and TCR repertoires in tissue are likely to differ from TCR repertoires in blood. Because the study included a small number of donors, the genetic and exposure-history diversity represented was limited. Incomplete sequencing was indicated by rarefaction of sorted-subset datasets, despite the large sequencing depth. Based on pairwise subsampling, the degree of clonotype sharing among donors was expected to be affected by sequencing depth. Estimated clonotype richness was generally larger for naive than for memory subsets. Compared with non-shared clonotypes, clonotypes shared by all four sorted-subset donors had higher generation probabilities. Across four donors, around 5% of naive CD4, roughly 3.3% of naive CD8, 2.3% of memory CD4, and about 0.4% of memory CD8 clonotypes were shared.

For the CD8 naive samples, CD45RO-negative cells were positively selected for CCR7, yielding a CD45RA+CCR7+ population from which TemRA cells were excluded. Healthy HIV-negative adults with no recently reported acute infections or vaccinations were included as donors. Every donor was a Caucasian adult residing in Nashville, Tennessee, USA. After blood collection by leukapheresis, PBMCs were isolated using Ficoll-Histopaque density gradient centrifugation and then cryopreserved in the vapor phase of liquid nitrogen. Analytical flow cytometry was used to check the purity and quantity of each magnetically sorted T cell population. Each sorted fraction had its genomic DNA isolated and then quantified by UV absorbance on a Nanodrop 2000c. Using the deep immunoSEQ assay, multiplex PCR amplified TCR CDR3 regions from genomic DNA. Extracted genomic DNA from each cell subset was spread evenly across all wells of several immunoSEQ 96-well plates, with each plate serving as a replicate. Each replicate PCR for sorted subsets received about 0.2 ug genomic DNA, equal to roughly 30,000 T cell genomes. The purified libraries were quantified using a Qubit 3.0 fluorometer, sized with a Bioanalyzer 2100, and then quantified again using the KAPA Library Quantification kit. Every immunoSEQ 96-well plate was sequenced on a separate single-read 150-cycle Illumina NextSeq 550 flow cell. Under the source paper's analysis protocol: Because the immunoSEQ output held only junctional sequences and lacked quality scores, the filtering could not match the filtering applied to full-length reads. Sequences were annotated with PyIR, a Python wrapper for IgBLAST v1.9, and V/J genes and CDR3 were assigned using IMGT germline references. Reads with weak V/J assignments (E-value above 1e-6), missing CDR3, stop codons, out-of-frame junctions, or ambiguous translated residues were removed. V3J clonotypes were defined as sequences sharing the same inferred V gene, J gene, and CDR3 amino acid sequence. To compute the percentage overlap between repertoires, the number of shared unique clonotypes was divided by the size of the smaller repertoire. RTK rarefaction, the Chao1 estimator, and Recon v2.1 estimates of unobserved clonotypes were used to assess repertoire richness. For all TCRbeta clonotypes obtained by the gDNA method from a few donors, generation probabilities were computed with OLGA. The table was pulled from immuneACCESS by TCRdb, which kept in-frame rearrangements only. Such tables lose some clones; where checked, under half of the loss comes from unresolved V genes, and the rest has no known cause. From that table come the V and J calls and clone size; the DNA was used to work out D and trimming. Across this sample there are about 2.1 million clones, with roughly 95% seen only once. About 1.7% of the sample rests with the top ten.

Note on this clone: The clone's antigen remains unknown. The record has no base qualities; no much larger clone is one base away.

From its cysteine to its phenylalanine, the CDR3 spans 14 amino acids. Only the CDR3 portion is preserved as DNA: 42 bases, with reading frame beginning at the first base. V and J lose 0 bases and 8 bases, and a span of 11 bases separates them. CDR1 WNHNN and CDR2 SYGVQD were looked up in the germline V gene (reference sequence). Recombination connected TRBV10-1 to TRBJ2-1; the D gene cannot be named for sure. The sequence was obtained from a man younger than 30 in good health. Some clones in this sample may be carry-over from other donors' samples. The specimen was naive CD8+ T cells from PBMCs. This specimen's cell subset or site label, per the study, means: CD45RA+CCR7+. The CDR3 protein is CASSESGVMHEQFF. The nucleotides read TGCGCCAGCAGTGAGTCAGGAGTAATGCATGAGCAGTTCTTC.